This entry lists 9 T cell receptor beta chains sequenced from one sample in a study of blood T cell repertoires in COVID-19 (TCRdb year 2020). The library was built by means of the immunoSEQ multiplex PCR assay. This immuneACCESS table, as held by TCRdb, lists in-frame sequences with V and J called but not all clones. Of the missing ones, under half trace to an unresolved V gene in checked studies; the others have no known cause. Here the sample has 35,000 to 55,000 clones; 83% occur a single time. The top ten clones comprise 6.5% to 9% of the sample. The material sequenced was peripheral blood. Every receptor here comes from a man aged 55 to 70 with active COVID-19.

J is TRBJ1-1 and V is TRBV19; 7 bases map to TRBD1. V lost 4 bases and J lost 4; bases outside the gene matches: 6. Germline assignment: CDR1 LNHDA and CDR2 SQIVND (reference sequence). This CDR3 has 14 amino acids. The DNA for the CDR3 is TGTGCCAGTAGTAGGACAGGAGGCGGCACTGAAGCTTTCTTT. This encodes CASSRTGGGTEAFF.

The genes are TRBV6-5 and TRBJ2-3; 8 bases are shared with TRBD2. From germline, CDR1 is MNHEY and CDR2 SVGAGI. The CDR3 has 14 residues. V dropped 7 bases and J dropped 6; count of bases not matched to a gene: 9. The chain's CDR3 is CASKGLAGADTQYF. CDR3 DNA sequence: TGTGCCAGCAAGGGGCTAGCGGGTGCTGATACGCAGTATTTT.

The rearrangement links TRBV19 to TRBJ2-2; 8 bases match TRBD1. This CDR3 is 15 amino acids long. Trimming cost V 6 bases and J 1 base; bases outside gene matches: 4. The germline V gene encodes CDR1 LNHDA and CDR2 SQIVND (reference sequence). CDR3 nucleotide sequence: TGTGCCAGTAGGCCCGGGACAGGGAACACCGGGGAGCTGTTTTTT. It specifies CASRPGTGNTGELFF.

This rearrangement joins TRBV6-1 to TRBJ1-5, with D hard to call. Germline assignment: CDR1 MNHNS and CDR2 SASEGT. The CDR3 covers 15 residues. The V gene lost 1 base and the J gene lost 0 bases, with 7 bases spanning the gap. In DNA, the CDR3 is TGTGCCAGCAGTGAAGACTCTGGTAGCAATCAGCCCCAGCATTTT. The encoded protein is CASSEDSGSNQPQHF.

The chain carries TRBV6-5 and TRBJ2-3; possibly TRBD1 for D (5 bases). Germline V gives CDR1 MNHEY, CDR2 SVGAGI. The V end was cut by 6 bases, the J end by 2 bases, with 15 bases between. This CDR3 has 15 amino acids. The CDR3 loop reads CASRETAHFTDTQYF. The DNA for the CDR3 is TGTGCCAGCAGAGAGACAGCTCATTTCACAGATACGCAGTATTTT.

This clone was seen a single time. The rearrangement links TRBV11-2 to TRBJ2-1; 7 bases match TRBD1. The CDR3 extends over 14 amino acids. V gave up 3 bases and J gave up 6 bases; unmatched junction bases: 5. The germline CDR1 and CDR2 sequences are SGHAT and FQNNGV. The CDR3 coding sequence is TGTGCCAGCAGCTTGGCTACAGGGGTCAATGAGCAGTTCTTC. Its translation is CASSLATGVNEQFF.

The CDR3 DNA is TGTGCCAGCAGCCTCAGGGCGACAGGACGCTACGAGCAGTACTTC. Translating gives CASSLRATGRYEQYF. The chain couples TRBV7-2 to TRBJ2-7; possible D gene TRBD1, 6 bases. V lost 5 bases, J lost 3 bases, and 17 bases lay in between. The CDR3 runs to 15 residues. The germline gives CDR1 SGHTA, CDR2 FQGNSA. Supplemented by reference TRBV7-2 and TRBJ2-7, the full variable domain reads GAGVSQSPSNKVTEKGKDVELRCDPISGHTALYWYRQSLGQGLEFLIYFQGNSAPDKSGLPSDRFSAERTGGSVSTLTIQRTQQEDSAVYLCASSLRATGRYEQYFGPGTRLTVT.

This clone has a single count. CDR3 in DNA: TGTGCCAGCAGCCAAGATGGGCGGGGTTATCAAGAGACCCAGTACTTC. The encoded protein is CASSQDGRGYQETQYF. This chain joins TRBV3-1 (or the pseudogene TRBV3-2) and TRBJ2-5; D may be TRBD2 (6 bases). The CDR3 sequence is 16 residues long. Trimming pared 0 bases from V and 2 bases from J, leaving 13 bases between. Germline values: CDR1 LGHDT, CDR2 YNNKEL (reference sequence).

The rearrangement joins TRBV25-1 to TRBJ1-1; tentatively, D is TRBD1 (5 bases). CDR1 and CDR2 (germline): MGHDK, SYGVNS. The ends were cut back, 7 bases at V and 2 bases at J, with 8 bases in the middle. This CDR3 has 12 residues. The chain's CDR3 is CASIGVNTEAFF. The CDR3 DNA reads as TGTGCCAGCATAGGGGTTAACACTGAAGCTTTCTTT. The complete variable domain, with remaining parts taken from reference TRBV25-1 and TRBJ1-1, reads EADIYQTPRYLVIGTGKKITLECSQTMGHDKMYWYQQDPGMELHLIHYSYGVNSTEKGDLSSESTVSRIRTEHFPLTLESARPSHTSQYLCASIGVNTEAFFGQGTRLTVV.